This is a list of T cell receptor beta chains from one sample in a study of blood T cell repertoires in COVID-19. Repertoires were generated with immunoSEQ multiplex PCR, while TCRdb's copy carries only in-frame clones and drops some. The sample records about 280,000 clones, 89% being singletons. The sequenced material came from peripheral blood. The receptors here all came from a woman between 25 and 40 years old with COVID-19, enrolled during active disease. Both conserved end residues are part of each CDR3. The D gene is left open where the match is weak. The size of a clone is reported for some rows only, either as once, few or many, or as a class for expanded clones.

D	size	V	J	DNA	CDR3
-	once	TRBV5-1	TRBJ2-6	TGCGCCAGCAGCTTCGCTGGGGCCAACGTCCTGACTTTC	CASSFAGANVLTF
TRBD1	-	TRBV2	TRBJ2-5	TGTGCCAGCAGTCCACAGGGGGCTGGGGAGACCCAGTACTTC	CASSPQGAGETQYF
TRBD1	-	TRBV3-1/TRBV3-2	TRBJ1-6	TGTGCCAGCAGCCAGACAGGGGGAGGTTCACCCCTCCACTTT	CASSQTGGGSPLHF
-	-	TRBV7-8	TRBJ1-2	TGTGCCAGCAGCCTTGACGGGGTGGGTTATGGCTACACCTTC	CASSLDGVGYGYTF
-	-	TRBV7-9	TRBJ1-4	TGTGCCAGCAGCTTAAATGTGGACAGTGAAAAACTGTTTTTT	CASSLNVDSEKLFF
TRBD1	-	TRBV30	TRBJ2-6	TGTGCCTGGGACAGGGGGCCTGGGGCCAACGTCCTGACTTTC	CAWDRGPGANVLTF
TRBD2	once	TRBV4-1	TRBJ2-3	TGCGCCAGCAGCCGAAGTCCCGTTGAAGCGGGGGGTTCAGATACGCAGTATTTT	CASSRSPVEAGGSDTQYF
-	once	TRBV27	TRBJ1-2	TGTGCCAGCAGTATAGACATGGCAGGGGGCTACACCTTC	CASSIDMAGGYTF
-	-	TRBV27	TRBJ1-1	TGTGCCAGCAGTTTTGGGGGGGGTGATACTGAAGCTTTCTTT	CASSFGGGDTEAFF
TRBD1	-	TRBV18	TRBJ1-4	TGTGCCAGCTCACCGACAGGGGAGGGAGCTAATGAAAAACTGTTTTTT	CASSPTGEGANEKLFF
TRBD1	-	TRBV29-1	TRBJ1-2	TGCAGCTTCCGGGGGACAGGAGAAGACTATGGCTACACCTTC	CSFRGTGEDYGYTF
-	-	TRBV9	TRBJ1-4	TGTGCCAGCAGCCCCCGGGGGGCAACTAATGAAAAACTGTTTTTT	CASSPRGATNEKLFF
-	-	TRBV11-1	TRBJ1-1	TGTGCCAGCAGCTTAGATCTGTCGAGGGAAGACACTGAAGCTTTCTTT	CASSLDLSREDTEAFF